This entry describes one T cell receptor (beta chain). No cell sorting was done before RNA was extracted from the tissue. This sample was taken from a study of tumor and adjacent non-tumor tissue in lung cancer. Study in general: Each sample yielded 4 million to 5 million productive TCRbeta reads on average.

A modified ARM-PCR protocol with three rounds of nested PCR amplified TCRbeta. Each CDR3 protein is one row after TCRdb ran MiXCR on the multiplex PCR reads. Of about 200,000 distinct CDR3 sequences listed, over 55% are singletons. The CDR3 length is 15 residues. Losses at the gene ends were 7 bases for V and 0 bases for J; bases not matched to a gene: 2. Germline V gives CDR1 MNHEY, CDR2 SVGEGT. The chain uses TRBV6-2 or TRBV6-3 and TRBJ2-1, with 11 bases identical to TRBD2. The sample consisted of lung tumor tissue. The TCR sequence derives from a man aged 55-75 years with non-small cell lung cancer. CDR3 nucleotides: TGTGCCAGCAAAACTAGCGGGAGCTCCTACAATGAGCAGTTCTTC. It encodes CASKTSGSSYNEQFF.